This is a list of T cell receptor beta chains from one sample in a study of blood T cell repertoires in COVID-19. The method was immunoSEQ multiplex PCR; TCRdb's version includes in-frame clones alone and lacks a portion of them. The sample includes approximately 200,000 clones, over 75% seen only once; the top ten take about 10%. What was sequenced was PBMCs or T cells enriched from blood (not recorded which). These receptors came from a man aged 35-49 years who had recovered from COVID-19. The CDR3 runs from the conserved cysteine through the conserved F or W. Each record gives: clone size, D gene, V gene, J gene, CDR3 protein, CDR3 DNA. The D gene is left open where the match is weak. Clone size, where shown, is once, few, many, or a class for clones that have expanded.

.	TRBD1	TRBV18	TRBJ1-2	CASSRAGQGRDGYTF	TGTGCCAGCTCACGAGCGGGACAGGGCCGGGACGGCTACACCTTC
.	.	TRBV4-1	TRBJ2-5	CASSQADSLGETQYF	TGCGCCAGCAGCCAAGCGGACTCGCTGGGGGAGACCCAGTACTTC
.	.	TRBV19	TRBJ1-1	CASSPGGTEAFF	TGTGCCAGTAGTCCGGGAGGCACTGAAGCTTTCTTT
.	.	TRBV2	TRBJ2-1	CASTEVGDNEQFF	TGTGCCAGCACCGAGGTCGGAGACAATGAGCAGTTCTTC
.	.	TRBV2	TRBJ1-3	CASRVAGNTIYF	TGTGCCAGCAGGGTAGCTGGAAACACCATATATTTT
.	.	TRBV2	TRBJ1-1	CASKVWVRANTEAFF	TGTGCCAGCAAGGTCTGGGTCAGGGCAAACACTGAAGCTTTCTTT
.	TRBD1	TRBV6-2/TRBV6-3	TRBJ1-3	CASSPGDSNTIYF	TGTGCCAGCAGTCCGGGGGACAGCAACACCATATATTTT
few	TRBD2	TRBV4-1	TRBJ2-5	CASSRGTSAQETQYF	TGCGCCAGCAGCCGAGGCACTAGCGCCCAAGAGACCCAGTACTTC
.	TRBD1	TRBV19	TRBJ1-5	CASNTGQANSNQPQHF	TGTGCCAGTAACACGGGACAGGCTAATAGCAATCAGCCCCAGCATTTT
.	.	TRBV19	TRBJ2-2	CASHRGANTGELFF	TGTGCCAGTCATCGCGGGGCGAACACCGGGGAGCTGTTTTTT
.	.	TRBV4-2	TRBJ2-7	CASSQDWPYEQYF	TGTGCCAGCAGCCAAGACTGGCCTTACGAGCAGTACTTC
.	.	TRBV7-9	TRBJ2-5	CASSTPGHLGETQYF	TGTGCCAGCAGCACGCCGGGACATCTAGGGGAGACCCAGTACTTC
.	.	TRBV7-3	TRBJ2-3	CASSLGSQGGTDTQYF	TGTGCCAGCAGCTTAGGATCACAAGGAGGCACAGATACGCAGTATTTT
.	TRBD1	TRBV4-1	TRBJ1-2	CASRNSLTGKRNYGYTF	TGCGCCAGCCGCAACAGTTTGACAGGGAAAAGAAACTATGGCTACACCTTC
few	.	TRBV7-8	TRBJ1-5	CASSLEQTSNQPQHF	TGTGCCAGCAGCTTAGAACAGACTAGCAATCAGCCCCAGCATTTT
.	TRBD2	TRBV6-6	TRBJ2-1	CASSYSFGTRDEQFF	TGTGCCAGCAGTTACTCATTTGGGACTAGGGATGAGCAGTTCTTC
.	TRBD1	TRBV5-1	TRBJ1-1	CASSPKQGGMNTEAFF	TGCGCCAGCAGCCCTAAACAGGGGGGGATGAACACTGAAGCTTTCTTT
.	TRBD1	TRBV5-1	TRBJ2-5	CASSAGTGNRRQETQYF	TGCGCCAGCAGCGCCGGGACAGGGAACCGTCGACAAGAGACCCAGTACTTC
.	.	TRBV5-1	TRBJ2-7	CASSTDTGREQYF	TGCGCCAGCAGCACAGATACAGGGAGAGAGCAGTACTTC
medium-sized	TRBD1	TRBV9	TRBJ1-1	CASSGGQGAKAFF	TGTGCCAGCAGCGGGGGACAGGGGGCGAAAGCTTTCTTT
.	.	TRBV5-4	TRBJ2-5	CASSLALGGIETQYF	TGTGCCAGCAGCTTGGCGTTAGGAGGTATAGAGACCCAGTACTTC
.	.	TRBV5-1	TRBJ1-2	CASSLNRGYGYTF	TGCGCCAGCAGCTTGAATAGAGGGTATGGCTACACCTTC
.	.	TRBV4-1	TRBJ1-2	CASTSGRQMGNYGYTF	TGCGCCAGCACCTCAGGGCGGCAGATGGGCAACTATGGCTACACCTTC
once	TRBD1	TRBV18	TRBJ1-1	CASSPTGWTEAFF	TGTGCCAGCTCACCGACAGGGTGGACTGAAGCTTTCTTT
.	.	TRBV19	TRBJ1-5	CASSIGSGNQPQHF	TGTGCCAGTAGTATCGGGTCTGGCAATCAGCCCCAGCATTTT
few	TRBD2	TRBV5-4	TRBJ2-3	CASSPPPEAGEITDTQYF	TGTGCCAGCAGCCCACCTCCGGAGGCGGGGGAGATCACAGATACGCAGTATTTT
many	.	TRBV6-5	TRBJ1-2	CASRNWGRGYGYTF	TGTGCCAGCAGGAACTGGGGGCGCGGGTATGGCTACACCTTC
.	.	TRBV19	TRBJ1-3	CASSVDSSGNTIYF	TGTGCCAGTAGTGTCGACAGCTCTGGAAACACCATATATTTT
.	TRBD2	TRBV18	TRBJ2-7	CASLAGSGNEQYF	TGTGCCAGTCTAGCGGGGAGCGGCAACGAGCAGTACTTC
few	.	TRBV9	TRBJ1-2	CASSVGGGKGYTF	TGTGCCAGCAGCGTAGGCGGAGGGAAAGGCTACACCTTC
.	.	TRBV3-1/TRBV3-2	TRBJ1-1	CAIQPYAGRISGTEAFF	TGTGCCATCCAACCATATGCCGGGAGGATATCGGGCACTGAAGCTTTCTTT
.	TRBD2	TRBV9	TRBJ2-1	CASSVELRRGGGEQFF	TGTGCCAGCAGCGTAGAATTGCGGCGGGGGGGCGGTGAGCAGTTCTTC
few	TRBD1	TRBV2	TRBJ1-2	CASSPGQAYGYTF	TGTGCCAGCAGCCCGGGACAGGCCTATGGCTACACCTTC
.	.	TRBV6-5	TRBJ1-6	CASSYSRTRDNSPLHF	TGTGCCAGCAGTTACTCGAGGACCAGGGATAATTCACCCCTCCACTTT
.	.	TRBV29-1	TRBJ2-7	CSVAERHSYEQYF	TGCAGCGTTGCGGAGAGGCATTCCTACGAGCAGTACTTC
.	.	TRBV2	TRBJ1-3	CASSGMSSGNTIYF	TGTGCCAGCAGTGGAATGAGCTCTGGAAACACCATATATTTT
.	.	TRBV7-2	TRBJ1-3	CASSRTLRLSGNTIYF	TGTGCCAGCAGCCGCACCTTACGACTTTCCGGAAACACCATATATTTT
.	.	TRBV6-5	TRBJ1-6	CASSRVEVENSPLHF	TGTGCCAGCTCCAGGGTCGAAGTAGAAAATTCACCCCTCCACTTT
.	.	TRBV7-9	TRBJ2-3	CASSFGAGSSTDTQYF	TGTGCCAGCAGCTTCGGCGCGGGTTCTAGCACAGATACGCAGTATTTT
.	.	TRBV6-5	TRBJ1-5	CASRNRFQAAQHF	TGTGCCAGCAGGAACAGATTCCAGGCTGCCCAGCATTTT
.	.	TRBV5-1	TRBJ2-1	CASSSPGPRYNEQFF	TGCGCCAGCAGCTCCCCAGGTCCGCGCTACAATGAGCAGTTCTTC
.	TRBD1	TRBV3-1/TRBV3-2	TRBJ1-1	CASSLGQGGTEAFF	TGTGCCAGCAGCCTTGGACAGGGTGGCACTGAAGCTTTCTTT
.	TRBD2	TRBV2	TRBJ2-3	CASSETSEDTQYF	TGTGCCAGCAGTGAGACTAGCGAGGATACGCAGTATTTT
few	.	TRBV2	TRBJ1-2	CASSDDPRGYTF	TGTGCCAGCAGTGACGACCCGAGGGGCTACACCTTC
.	.	TRBV9	TRBJ2-1	CASSVEPRGNNEQFF	TGTGCCAGCAGCGTAGAACCCCGGGGGAACAATGAGCAGTTCTTC
.	TRBD2	TRBV5-4	TRBJ2-1	CASSLGIAGVNEQFF	TGTGCCAGCAGCTTGGGGATAGCGGGAGTCAATGAGCAGTTCTTC
.	TRBD1	TRBV10-3	TRBJ1-3	CAISGQGAGNTIYF	TGTGCCATCAGTGGACAGGGGGCTGGAAACACCATATATTTT
.	TRBD2	TRBV2	TRBJ2-1	CASVRLAEAYNEQFF	TGTGCCAGCGTAAGACTAGCGGAAGCCTACAATGAGCAGTTCTTC
.	TRBD1	TRBV6-5	TRBJ1-5	CASSYGTGGGQPQHF	TGTGCCAGCAGTTACGGGACAGGGGGCGGACAGCCCCAGCATTTT
few	.	TRBV5-4	TRBJ2-7	CASSFTGHHEQYF	TGTGCCAGCAGCTTTACAGGGCACCACGAGCAGTACTTC